This T cell receptor (beta chain) was recovered during a study of CD8+CD57+ T cells in acquired aplastic anemia. Study observations and caveats: A set of twenty-nine CD8+ CDR3 sequences was shared between patients and controls, and these sequences appeared highly expressed in patients.

The V gene end was trimmed by 3 bases and the J gene end by 4 bases; junction bases not matched to a gene: 14. The germline V gene has CDR1 MNHNS and CDR2 SASEGT. The CDR3 runs to 17 residues. It was patients with CD8+CD57+ cell expansion by flow cytometry who were chosen for sequencing. Points on this clonotype: Its cognate antigen is unknown.

Investigators profiled TCR beta VDJ and CDR3 from genomic DNA template. TCRdb recomputed calls from the reads with MiXCR, one row per CDR3 protein. The table lists 450,000 to 550,000 distinct CDR3 sequences, approximately 32% of them singletons, with roughly 0.8% in the top ten. The V call is TRBV6-1, the J call TRBJ2-7; 8 bases align to TRBD2. This sequence originates from a human donor with aplastic anemia. Sequencing was performed on sorted CD4+, CD8+, or CD8+CD57+ T cells (not recorded which) from PBMCs. This CDR3 is CASSEAGGLNGRYEQYF. The DNA for the CDR3 is TGTGCCAGCAGTGAGGCGGGGGGCCTCAATGGTCGGTACGAGCAGTACTTC.